This passage covers 18 T cell receptor beta chains from one sample sequenced in a study of T cells expressing NK-cell markers. TCRdb re-called the 5' RACE reads and catalogs CDR3 proteins one per entry, DNA excluded. Its table records hundreds of thousands of distinct CDR3 sequences. The source material was blood T cells: a sorted CD56 or NKG2C T cell subset, CD4+ or CD8+ T cells, or bulk PBMC T cells (not recorded which). The source is a woman aged 18 to 75 in good health.

V and J are TRBV19 and TRBJ1-5. The CDR3 has 13 amino acids. Per germline, CDR1 LNHDA and CDR2 SQIVND (reference sequence). The CDR3 protein is CASSIDSDQPQHF.

V and J are TRBV7-2 and TRBJ2-5. This CDR3 has 13 amino acids. In germline, CDR1 is SGHTA, CDR2 FQGNSA. The CDR3 sequence: CASSLARQETQYF.

The chain uses TRBV18 and TRBJ2-2; the D call from TCRdb, TRBD1, cannot be confirmed without DNA. CDR1 is KGHSH, CDR2 LQKENI, per germline. The CDR3 length is 16 residues. CDR3 sequence: CASSDGQGANTGELFF.

CDR3 protein: CASSLTPYSNQPQHF. This chain joins TRBV5-1 and TRBJ1-5. This CDR3 has 15 residues. Germline V gene sequence: CDR1 SGHRS, CDR2 YFSETQ.

The chain combines TRBV5-1 with TRBJ1-2. The CDR3 consists of 13 residues. The germline CDR1 and CDR2 sequences are SGHRS and YFSETQ. CDR3 sequence: CASSPVDGYGYTF. Using reference TRBV5-1 and TRBJ1-2 for the parts outside the CDR3, the full variable domain is KAGVTQTPRYLIKTRGQQVTLSCSPISGHRSVSWYQQTPGQGLQFLFEYFSETQRNKGNFPGRFSGRQFSNSRSEMNVSTLELGDSALYLCASSPVDGYGYTFGSGTRLTVV.

V gene TRBV5-1 combines with J gene TRBJ2-1; with no DNA, the TCRdb D assignment of TRBD2 cannot be verified. This CDR3 contains 17 residues. Germline assignment: CDR1 SGHRS and CDR2 YFSETQ. The CDR3 loop is CASRDPSGRASYNEQFF.

The chain carries TRBV25-1 and TRBJ1-4; the TRBD1 assignment by TCRdb is unverifiable without DNA. The length of the CDR3 is 16 residues. The germline V gene has CDR1 MGHDK and CDR2 SYGVNS. The CDR3 here is CASSEPLTGPGEKLFF.

The rearrangement uses TRBV9 and TRBJ2-1; without DNA, the TCRdb call of TRBD1 cannot be checked. The CDR3 length is 14 residues. Germline assignment: CDR1 SGDLS and CDR2 YYNGEE. CDR3 sequence: CASSPRRGTDEQFF.

The rearrangement uses TRBV5-1 and TRBJ2-1. This CDR3 region has 14 residues. The germline V gene has CDR1 SGHRS and CDR2 YFSETQ. The CDR3 loop reads CASSLNYAYNEQFF.

The V and J genes are TRBV7-2 and TRBJ2-3. The germline V gene encodes CDR1 SGHTA and CDR2 FQGNSA. The CDR3 has 15 amino acids. The CDR3 loop is CASSFTGLSTDTQYF.

This rearrangement joins TRBV7-9 to TRBJ2-1; with no DNA, the TCRdb D assignment of TRBD1 cannot be verified. Looked up from germline, CDR1 is SEHNR and CDR2 is FQNEAQ (reference sequence). The CDR3 sequence is 13 residues long. The CDR3 protein is CASSGTGVHEQFF.

The chain couples TRBV3-1 to TRBJ1-1; lacking DNA, the TRBD1 call made by TCRdb goes unchecked. Per germline, CDR1 LGHDT and CDR2 YNNKEL (reference sequence). The CDR3 covers 14 residues. The CDR3 spells CASSQDGRTGDVLF.

The CDR3 reads CASRLDRMPNQPQHF. The chain carries TRBV6-1 and TRBJ1-5; without DNA, the TCRdb call of TRBD1 cannot be checked. The CDR3 is 15 residues long. The germline V gene has CDR1 MNHNS and CDR2 SASEGT.

CDR3 in amino acids: CASSRIGARETQYF. This chain links TRBV6-1 with TRBJ2-5. The CDR3 runs 14 residues. Germline V gene data show CDR1 as MNHNS and CDR2 as SASEGT.

The J gene is TRBJ2-3, the V gene TRBV11-2. CDR3 length: 13 residues. The germline V gene encodes CDR1 SGHAT and CDR2 FQNNGV. The CDR3 protein is CARRFGRTDTQYF.

The chain recombines TRBV7-2 with TRBJ1-2; there is no DNA to check the TCRdb D call of TRBD1. CDR3 size: 15 residues. Per the germline V gene, CDR1 is SGHTA and CDR2 is FQGNSA. CDR3 protein: CASSLYRGANYGYTF.

The gene calls are TRBV20-1 and TRBJ1-5; TCRdb names TRBD1, which stays unverified in the absence of DNA. The CDR3 has 16 residues. CDR1 and CDR2 (germline): DFQATT, SNEGSKA (reference sequence). CDR3 sequence reads: CSAKLPGQGGSQPQHF.

This chain links TRBV9 with TRBJ2-3; TCRdb's assignment of TRBD1 cannot be checked, as there is no DNA. The CDR3 length is 15 residues. Germline CDR1 reads SGDLS; CDR2 reads YYNGEE. CDR3 residues: CASSGGQASTDTQYF.